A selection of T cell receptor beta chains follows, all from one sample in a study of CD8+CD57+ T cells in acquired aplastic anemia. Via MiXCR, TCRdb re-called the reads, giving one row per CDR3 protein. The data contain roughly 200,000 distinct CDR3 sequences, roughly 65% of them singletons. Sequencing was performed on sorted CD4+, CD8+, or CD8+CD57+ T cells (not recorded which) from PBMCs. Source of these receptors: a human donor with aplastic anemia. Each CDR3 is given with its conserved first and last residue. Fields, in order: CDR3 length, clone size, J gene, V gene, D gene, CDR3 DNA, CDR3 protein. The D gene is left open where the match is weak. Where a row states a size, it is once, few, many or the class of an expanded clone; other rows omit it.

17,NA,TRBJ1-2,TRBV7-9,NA,TGTGCCAGCACCAAAACCCCGGCAGGGCTAGACAGCTATGGCTACACCTTC,CASTKTPAGLDSYGYTF
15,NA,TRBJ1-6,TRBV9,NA,TGTGCCAGCAGCTTCCGTTGGGAGGGGGAATCACCCCTCCACTTT,CASSFRWEGESPLHF
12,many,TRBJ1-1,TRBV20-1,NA,TGCAGTGCTAGAGAGAGCGACACTGAAGCTTTCTTT,CSARESDTEAFF
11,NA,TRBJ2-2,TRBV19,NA,TGTGCCAGTAGGGAGGCTGGGGAGCTGTTTTTT,CASREAGELFF
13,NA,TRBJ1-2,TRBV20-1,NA,TGCAGTGCTGGAGGGTCTCCCCGAGGTGGCTACACCTTC,CSAGGSPRGGYTF
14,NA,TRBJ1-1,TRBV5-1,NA,TGCGCCAGCAGCTTGGCCGGGGGACATCCCGAAGCTTTCTTT,CASSLAGGHPEAFF
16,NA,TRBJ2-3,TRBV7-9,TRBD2,TGTGCCAGCAGCTTATCAGGACGGGGGGGCATCGATACGCAGTATTTT,CASSLSGRGGIDTQYF
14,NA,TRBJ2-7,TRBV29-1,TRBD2,TGCAGCGGTGTACTAGCGGGCAAACTCTACGAGCAGTACTTC,CSGVLAGKLYEQYF
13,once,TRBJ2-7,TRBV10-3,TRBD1,TGTGCCATCAACACAGGGGGAATGTACGAGCAGTACTTC,CAINTGGMYEQYF
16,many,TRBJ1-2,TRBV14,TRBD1,TGTGCCAGCAGCCTAACGAGACAGGGGGCGGGCTATGGCTACACCTTC,CASSLTRQGAGYGYTF
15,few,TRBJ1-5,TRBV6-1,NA,TGTGCCAGCAGTGCCCCCCGGGACTTCTATCAGCCCCAGCATTTT,CASSAPRDFYQPQHF
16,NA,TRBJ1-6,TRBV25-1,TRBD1,TGTGCCAGCAGTGCGCAGGGGGTAAGAAGAAATTCACCCCTCCACTTT,CASSAQGVRRNSPLHF
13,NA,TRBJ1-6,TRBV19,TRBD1,TGTGCCAGTGAGGGACAGGGGAATTCACCCCTCCACTTT,CASEGQGNSPLHF
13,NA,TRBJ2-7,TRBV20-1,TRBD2,TGCAGTGCCCGGGGACTAGCGATGCACGAGCAGTACTTC,CSARGLAMHEQYF
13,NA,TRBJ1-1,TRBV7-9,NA,TGTGCCAGCAGCTCCGAAGTTTTCACTGAAGCTTTCTTT,CASSSEVFTEAFF
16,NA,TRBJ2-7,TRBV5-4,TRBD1,TGCGCCAGCAGCCCGACCGGGACAGGGCCCAGCTACGAGCAGTACTTC,CASSPTGTGPSYEQYF
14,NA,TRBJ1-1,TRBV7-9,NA,TGTGCCAGCAGCTTCCTGACGGGTAGTGCTGAAGCTTTCTTT,CASSFLTGSAEAFF
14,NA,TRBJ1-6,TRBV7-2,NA,TGTGCCAGCAGCTCAAGAACTACGAAGGCACCCCTCCACTTT,CASSSRTTKAPLHF
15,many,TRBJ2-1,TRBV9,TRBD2,TGTGCCAGCAGCGCCGAAGCGGGGGGGCTAAATGAGCAGTTCTTC,CASSAEAGGLNEQFF
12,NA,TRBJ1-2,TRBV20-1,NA,TGCAGTGCTATCCGTGGTTTAGATGGCTACACCTTC,CSAIRGLDGYTF
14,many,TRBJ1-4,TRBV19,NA,TGTGCCAGTAGTATTACTCAGGGTAACGAAAAACTGTTTTTT,CASSITQGNEKLFF
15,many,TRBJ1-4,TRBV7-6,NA,TGTGCCAGCAGCTTAGGGGGATACATAGGTGAAAAACTGTTTTTT,CASSLGGYIGEKLFF
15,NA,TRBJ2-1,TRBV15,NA,TGTGCCACCAGTACGACTCTCGGTTCGGACAATGAGCAGTTCTTC,CATSTTLGSDNEQFF
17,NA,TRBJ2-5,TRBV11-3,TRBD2,TGTGCCAGCAGCTTACGGGGCGGGAGGGCCCATGGAGAGACCCAGTACTTC,CASSLRGGRAHGETQYF
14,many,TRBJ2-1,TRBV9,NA,TGTGCCAGCAGCGAGAAAGGGCTCGGAGATGAGCAGTTCTTC,CASSEKGLGDEQFF
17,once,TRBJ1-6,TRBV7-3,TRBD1,TGCGCCAGCAGCCAAGGTCCGGGGACAGGAGGCAATTCACCCCTCCACTTT,CASSQGPGTGGNSPLHF
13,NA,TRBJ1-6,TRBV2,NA,TGTGCCAGCAGTGAAGGAGAACTTTCACCCCTCCACTTT,CASSEGELSPLHF
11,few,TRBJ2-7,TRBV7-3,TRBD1,TGTGCCAGCAGCGCGGGACAGGAAGAGTACTTC,CASSAGQEEYF
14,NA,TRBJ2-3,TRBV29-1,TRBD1,TGCAGCGTGGCGGGACAGGGGGCGACAGATACGCAGTATTTT,CSVAGQGATDTQYF
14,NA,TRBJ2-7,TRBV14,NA,TGTGCCAGCAGCTTAGGGGTAGGGCCTTGGGAGCAGTACTTC,CASSLGVGPWEQYF
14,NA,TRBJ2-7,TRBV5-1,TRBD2,TGTGCCAGCAGCTTGGTCGGGGGGGCCGACGAGCAGTACTTC,CASSLVGGADEQYF
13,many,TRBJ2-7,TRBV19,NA,TGTGCCAGTAGTATCCAGGGTTACTACGAGCAGTACTTC,CASSIQGYYEQYF
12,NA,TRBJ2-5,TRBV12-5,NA,TGTGCTAGTGGTTTGGTACGAGGGACCCAGTACTTC,CASGLVRGTQYF
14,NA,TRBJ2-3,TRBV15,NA,TGTGCCACCAGCAGAGGGCCGGTCGTGATGACGCAGTATTTT,CATSRGPVVMTQYF
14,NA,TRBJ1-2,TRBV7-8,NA,TGTGCCAGCAGTGGAGGACAGCTGCGACTTGGCTACACCTTC,CASSGGQLRLGYTF
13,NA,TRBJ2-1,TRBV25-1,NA,TGTGCCAGCAGTGAATATAATAGTGATGGAAGGTTCTTC,CASSEYNSDGRFF
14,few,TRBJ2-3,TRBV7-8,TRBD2,TGTGCCAGCAGCTCCGGACTAGAAACAGATACGCAGTATTTT,CASSSGLETDTQYF
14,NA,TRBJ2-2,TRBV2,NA,TGTGCCAGCAGTGAACTGCGTCTCACCGGGGAGCTGTTTTTT,CASSELRLTGELFF
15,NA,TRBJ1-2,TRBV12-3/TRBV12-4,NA,TGTGCCAGCAGTTTAGGCGTCGGATCTAACTATGGCTACACCTTC,CASSLGVGSNYGYTF
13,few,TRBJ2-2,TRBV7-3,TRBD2,TGTGCTAGCAGGAAGGGAGGGACCGGGGAGCTGTTTTTT,CASRKGGTGELFF
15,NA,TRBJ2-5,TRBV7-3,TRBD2,TGTGCCAGCAGCTTAGAGGGACTAGGCGGGGAGACCCAGTACTTC,CASSLEGLGGETQYF
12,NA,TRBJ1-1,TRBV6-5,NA,TGTGCCAGCAGTTACAGGGGGATTGAAGCTTTCTTT,CASSYRGIEAFF
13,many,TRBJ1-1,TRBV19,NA,TGTGCCAGTAGTATTGGGTCGAACACTGAAGCTTTCTTT,CASSIGSNTEAFF
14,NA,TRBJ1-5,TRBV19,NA,TGTGCCAGTAGTACCCTCGATAGCAATCAGCCCCAGCATTTT,CASSTLDSNQPQHF
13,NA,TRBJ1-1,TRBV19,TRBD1,TGTGCCAGCAACACGAGGGGGCAAGGTGAAGCTTTCTTT,CASNTRGQGEAFF
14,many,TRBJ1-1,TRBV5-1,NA,TGCGCCAGCAGCGTGGGACCACTGAACACTGAAGCTTTCTTT,CASSVGPLNTEAFF
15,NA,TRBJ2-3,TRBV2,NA,TGTGCCAGCAAAGTAGGGGGGCCAGGTTTAGATACGCAGTATTTT,CASKVGGPGLDTQYF
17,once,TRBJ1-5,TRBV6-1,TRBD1,TGTGCCAGCACCCCTATGGGGACAGGGATCTCTAATCAGCCCCAGCATTTT,CASTPMGTGISNQPQHF
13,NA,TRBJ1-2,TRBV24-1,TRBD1,TGTGCCACCAGCGAAGGACAGGGAACTGGCTACACCTTC,CATSEGQGTGYTF
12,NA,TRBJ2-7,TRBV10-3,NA,TGTGCCATCCGGGCCGAATCCTACGAGCAGTACTTC,CAIRAESYEQYF
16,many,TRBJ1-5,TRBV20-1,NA,TGCAGTGCTAGATCCAAGGGGGATTGGAGCAATCAGCCCCAGCATTTT,CSARSKGDWSNQPQHF
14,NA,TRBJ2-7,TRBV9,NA,TGTGCCAGCAGCGTAGAACTGTTAGCCTACGAGCAGTACTTC,CASSVELLAYEQYF
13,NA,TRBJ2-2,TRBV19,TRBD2,TGTGCCAGTAGTCCATTAGCGGGTGGGGAGCTGTTTTTT,CASSPLAGGELFF